The 14 T cell receptor beta chains in this list originate from one sample, sequenced in a study of blood T cell repertoires in COVID-19. Sequenced by immunoSEQ multiplex PCR; TCRdb stores in-frame clones only, minus some. The top ten clones hold approximately 1.1% of a sample with about 320,000 clones, 65% to 85% of them seen once. The sample comprised peripheral blood. These receptors came from a woman in her forties or fifties with acute or convalescent COVID-19.

V gene TRBV11-3 combines with J gene TRBJ2-1; 9 bases are shared with TRBD1. The CDR3 consists of 16 residues. The V gene end was trimmed by 4 bases and the J gene end by 3 bases; junction bases not matched to a gene: 7. Per germline, CDR1 SGHNT and CDR2 YENEEA. The CDR3 bases are TGTGCCAGCAGCTCTGAACCGGGACAGGGCTACAATGAGCAGTTCTTC. Its protein is CASSSEPGQGYNEQFF. The variable domain in full, completed from reference TRBV11-3 and TRBJ2-1, reads EAGVVQSPRYKIIEKKQPVAFWCNPISGHNTLYWYLQNLGQGPELLIRYENEEAVDDSQLPKDRFSAERLKGVDSTLKIQPAELGDSAVYLCASSSEPGQGYNEQFFGPGTRLTVL.

The chain links TRBV5-6 to TRBJ1-4; 8 bases line up with TRBD1. V lost 6 bases and J lost 4; bases outside the gene matches: 17. The CDR3 covers 18 residues. The germline gives CDR1 SGHDT, CDR2 YYEEEE. CDR3 nucleotides: TGTGCCAGCAACAAAAGAGGCGGCAGGGGGCCATTTAATGAAAAACTGTTTTTT. It encodes CASNKRGGRGPFNEKLFF.

This clone was observed a few times. This chain uses TRBV4-3 with TRBJ2-7, with a possible D match to TRBD1 (6 bases). Trimming removed 4 bases at V and 3 bases at J, with 13 bases between. Germline CDR1 reads LGHNA; CDR2 reads YSLEER. The CDR3 length is 14 residues. In DNA, the CDR3 is TGCGCCAGCAGCCTCTATAAGGGGGACTACGAGCAGTACTTC. Its protein product is CASSLYKGDYEQYF.

The rearrangement joins TRBV2 to TRBJ2-1, with TRBD2 as a possible D gene (6 bases). The CDR3 has 13 residues. V gave up 7 bases and J gave up 4 bases, with 11 bases separating them. Germline CDR1 is SNHLY and CDR2 is FYNNEI. The CDR3 DNA is TGTGCCAGCAAGGCTAGCGTGTACAATGAGCAGTTCTTC. This codes for CASKASVYNEQFF.

This clone was detected only a few times. This chain uses TRBV10-3 with TRBJ2-7; 11 positions match TRBD2. The CDR3 runs to 15 residues. Germline CDR1 is ENHRY and CDR2 is SYGVKD. Germline trimming cut 2 bases from V and 4 bases from J; bases unmatched to any gene: 4. CDR3 bases: TGTGCCATCAGTGAGACTAGCGGGAGTTTATACGAGCAGTACTTC. This translates into CAISETSGSLYEQYF.

The chain is built from TRBV7-2 and TRBJ1-1; a weak D match, TRBD1 (6 bases). This CDR3 has 14 amino acids. Per the germline V gene, CDR1 is SGHTA and CDR2 is FQGNSA. The V and J ends lost 2 bases and 3 bases respectively, with 10 bases between them. The CDR3 sequence is CASSLSPGDTEAFF. CDR3 DNA: TGTGCCAGCAGCTTAAGTCCAGGGGACACTGAAGCTTTCTTT.

The CDR3 coding sequence is TGTGCCAGCAGTGGGACAGTAGTTAATCAGCCCCAGCATTTT. As protein: CASSGTVVNQPQHF. This chain uses TRBV6-4 with TRBJ1-5, with TRBD1 as a possible D gene (6 bases). The germline V gene encodes CDR1 MRHNA and CDR2 SNTAGT. The CDR3 covers 14 residues. V was clipped by 4 bases and J by 4 bases, with 11 bases between them.

The rearrangement joins TRBV5-1 to TRBJ2-7; possibly TRBD1 for D (5 bases). The V gene lost 0 bases and the J gene lost 7 bases, with 17 bases spanning the gap. The CDR3 length is 15 residues. CDR1 and CDR2 (germline): SGHRS, YFSETQ. Written as DNA, the CDR3 is TGCGCCAGCAGCTTGGGGGATGGTGGGGCTGGAGAGCAGTACGTC. Its protein product is CASSLGDGGAGEQYV.

This chain uses TRBV19 with TRBJ2-1; D is possibly TRBD2 (6 bases). Per germline, CDR1 LNHDA and CDR2 SQIVND (reference sequence). The CDR3 runs 12 residues. Trimming pared 3 bases from V and 10 bases from J, leaving 10 bases between. The CDR3 protein is CASSIGGAEQFF. Written as DNA, the CDR3 is TGTGCCAGTAGTATCGGGGGAGCAGAGCAGTTCTTC.

V and J are TRBV6-2 or TRBV6-3 and TRBJ1-5; possibly TRBD1 for D (6 bases). Per germline, CDR1 MNHEY and CDR2 SVGEGT. Trimming left V 2 bases short and J 2 bases short, with 16 bases between. The CDR3 is 17 amino acids. As DNA, the CDR3 is TGTGCCAGCAGTTACCGAGGCAGGGGAGAGGGCAATCAGCCCCAGCATTTT. Encoded protein: CASSYRGRGEGNQPQHF.

The chain combines TRBV5-4 with TRBJ2-5; 8 bases line up with TRBD2. V shed 4 bases and J 5 bases; nucleotides not matched to a gene: 10. CDR1 is SGHNT, CDR2 YYREEE, per germline (reference sequence). The CDR3 is 15 residues long. The CDR3 DNA follows: TGTGCCAGCAGCCCCAAGGCGGGGGGTGGGGAGACCCAGTACTTC. Residues: CASSPKAGGGETQYF.

For the CDR3, the DNA is TGTGCCAGCTCACTGCGGACAGGGGGCCACACTGAAGCTTTCTTT. Amino acids: CASSLRTGGHTEAFF. V and J are TRBV18 and TRBJ1-1, with 11 bases lining up with TRBD1. Trimming cost V 4 bases and J 3 bases; bases outside gene matches: 4. The CDR3 spans 15 residues. Germline CDR1 KGHSH, CDR2 LQKENI.

The chain couples TRBV5-1 to TRBJ1-2, with 7 bases that match TRBD1. Germline assignment: CDR1 SGHRS and CDR2 YFSETQ. The CDR3 length is 13 residues. J gave up 4 bases and V 5 bases, and 5 bases lay outside the gene matches. The DNA for the CDR3 is TGCGCCAGCAGAACAGGGGTCGGCTATGGCTACACCTTC. Its protein product is CASRTGVGYGYTF. Full variable domain (rest looked up from reference TRBV5-1 and TRBJ1-2): KAGVTQTPRYLIKTRGQQVTLSCSPISGHRSVSWYQQTPGQGLQFLFEYFSETQRNKGNFPGRFSGRQFSNSRSEMNVSTLELGDSALYLCASRTGVGYGYTFGSGTRLTVV.

The chain recombines TRBV7-3 with TRBJ2-1, with D possibly being TRBD2 (6 bases). Trimming stripped 2 bases from V and 7 bases from J, with 9 bases between. CDR1 is SGHTA and CDR2 is FQGTGA in the germline V gene. This CDR3 region has 13 residues. The CDR3, as DNA: TGTGCCAGCAGCTTAGCCGGAGGGAATGAGCAGTTCTTC. It encodes CASSLAGGNEQFF.